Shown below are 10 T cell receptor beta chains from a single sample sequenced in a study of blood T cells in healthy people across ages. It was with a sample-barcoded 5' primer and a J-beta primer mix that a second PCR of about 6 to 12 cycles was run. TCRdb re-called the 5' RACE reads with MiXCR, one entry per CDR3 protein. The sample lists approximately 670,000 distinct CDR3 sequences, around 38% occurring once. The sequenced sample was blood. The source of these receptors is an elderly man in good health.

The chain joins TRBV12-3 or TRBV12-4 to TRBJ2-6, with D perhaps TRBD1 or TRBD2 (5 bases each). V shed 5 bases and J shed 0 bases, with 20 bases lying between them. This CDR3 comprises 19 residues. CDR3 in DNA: TGTGCCAGCAGTGGTTCTGCAGGGACCCTCCTCTCTGGGGCCAACGTCCTGACTTTC. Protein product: CASSGSAGTLLSGANVLTF.

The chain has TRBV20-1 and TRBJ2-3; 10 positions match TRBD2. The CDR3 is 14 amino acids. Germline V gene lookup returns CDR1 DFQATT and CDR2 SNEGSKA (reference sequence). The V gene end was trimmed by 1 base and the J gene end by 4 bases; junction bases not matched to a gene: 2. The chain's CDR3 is CSARVTSGADTQYF. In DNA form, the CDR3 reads TGCAGTGCTAGAGTCACTAGCGGGGCAGATACGCAGTATTTT.

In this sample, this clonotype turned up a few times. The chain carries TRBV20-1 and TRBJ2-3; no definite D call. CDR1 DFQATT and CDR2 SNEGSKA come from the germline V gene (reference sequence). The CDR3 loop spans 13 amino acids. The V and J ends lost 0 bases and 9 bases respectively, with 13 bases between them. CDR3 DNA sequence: TGCAGTGCTAGAGATTGGGCGGTAGGCACGCAGTATTTT. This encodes CSARDWAVGTQYF.

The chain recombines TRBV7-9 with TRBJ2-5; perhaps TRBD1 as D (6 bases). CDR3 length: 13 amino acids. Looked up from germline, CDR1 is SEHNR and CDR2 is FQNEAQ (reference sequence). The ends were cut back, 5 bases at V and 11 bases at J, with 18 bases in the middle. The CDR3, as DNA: TGTGCCAGCAGCCGCGACAGGTTCAATGAGCAGTACTTC. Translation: CASSRDRFNEQYF.

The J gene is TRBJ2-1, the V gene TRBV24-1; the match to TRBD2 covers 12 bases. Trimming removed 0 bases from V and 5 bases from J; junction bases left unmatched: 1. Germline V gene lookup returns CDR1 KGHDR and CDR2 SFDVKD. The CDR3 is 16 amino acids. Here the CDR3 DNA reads TGTGCCACCAGTGATTTGACTAGCGGGAGGAACAATGAGCAGTTCTTC. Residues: CATSDLTSGRNNEQFF.

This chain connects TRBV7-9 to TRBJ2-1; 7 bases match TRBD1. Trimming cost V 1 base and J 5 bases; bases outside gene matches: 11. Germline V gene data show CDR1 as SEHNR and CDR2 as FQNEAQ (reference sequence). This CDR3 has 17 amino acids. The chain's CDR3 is CASSLGGGAAVNNEQFF. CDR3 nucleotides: TGTGCCAGCAGCTTAGGAGGGGGCGCCGCCGTTAACAATGAGCAGTTCTTC. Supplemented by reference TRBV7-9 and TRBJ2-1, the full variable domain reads DTGVSQNPRHKITKRGQNVTFRCDPISEHNRLYWYRQTLGQGPEFLTYFQNEAQLEKSRLLSDRFSAERPKGSFSTLEIQRTEQGDSAMYLCASSLGGGAAVNNEQFFGPGTRLTVL.

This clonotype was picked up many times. In nucleotides, the CDR3 is TGTGCCGCAGGGGGGGGACAGGGTTACTCACCCCTCCACTTT. It codes for CAAGGGQGYSPLHF. This chain uses TRBV27 with TRBJ1-6, with TRBD1 matching 9 bases. The germline V gene has CDR1 MNHEY and CDR2 SMNVEV (reference sequence). After removal of 11 bases from V and 10 bases from J, the junction contained 12 bases not matched to a gene. The CDR3 covers 14 residues.

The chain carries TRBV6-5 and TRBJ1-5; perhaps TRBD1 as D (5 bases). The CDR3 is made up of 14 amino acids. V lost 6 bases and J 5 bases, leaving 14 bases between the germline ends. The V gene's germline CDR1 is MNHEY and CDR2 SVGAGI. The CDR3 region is CASSTGAAHQPQHF. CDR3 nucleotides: TGTGCCAGCAGCACCGGGGCCGCCCATCAGCCCCAGCATTTT.

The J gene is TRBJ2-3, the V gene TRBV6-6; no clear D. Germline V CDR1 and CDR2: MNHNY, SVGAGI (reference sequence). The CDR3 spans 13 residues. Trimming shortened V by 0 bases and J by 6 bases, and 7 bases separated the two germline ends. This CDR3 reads CASSYSREDTQYF. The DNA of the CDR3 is TGTGCCAGCAGTTACTCTCGAGAGGATACGCAGTATTTT.

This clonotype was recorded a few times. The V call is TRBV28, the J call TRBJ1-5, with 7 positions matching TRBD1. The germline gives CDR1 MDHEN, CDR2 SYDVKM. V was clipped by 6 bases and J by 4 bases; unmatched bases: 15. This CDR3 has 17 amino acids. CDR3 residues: CASSPSRYRGTNQPQHF. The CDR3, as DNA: TGTGCCAGCAGCCCCTCCCGTTACAGGGGTACGAATCAGCCCCAGCATTTT.